This T cell receptor beta chain was sequenced for a study of CD8 T cells in Susac syndrome. Through negative isolation, CD4+ and CD8+ T cells were obtained, while TEMRA cells were enriched using FACS. The sample holds one count of this clonotype. RNA was extracted with the RNeasy kit, and a quantity of roughly 0.45 to 1 ug was reverse transcribed using random hexamers. TCRdb independently ran MiXCR on the immunoSEQ multiplex PCR reads; one entry per CDR3 protein. This sample has some 170,000 distinct CDR3 sequences, with roughly 94% found just once. There are 16 residues in the CDR3. The germline CDR1 and CDR2 sequences are MNHNY and SVGAGI (reference sequence). Trimming took 2 bases from V and 6 from J; bases not matched to a gene: 5.

The chain employs TRBV6-6 and TRBJ2-5; 14 positions match TRBD2. The specimen was CD4+ T cells from PBMCs. This TCR came from a human donor with multiple sclerosis. Here the CDR3 DNA reads TGTGCCAGCAGTTACACCGGGACTAGCGGGAGTAAGACCCAGTACTTC. It encodes CASSYTGTSGSKTQYF.